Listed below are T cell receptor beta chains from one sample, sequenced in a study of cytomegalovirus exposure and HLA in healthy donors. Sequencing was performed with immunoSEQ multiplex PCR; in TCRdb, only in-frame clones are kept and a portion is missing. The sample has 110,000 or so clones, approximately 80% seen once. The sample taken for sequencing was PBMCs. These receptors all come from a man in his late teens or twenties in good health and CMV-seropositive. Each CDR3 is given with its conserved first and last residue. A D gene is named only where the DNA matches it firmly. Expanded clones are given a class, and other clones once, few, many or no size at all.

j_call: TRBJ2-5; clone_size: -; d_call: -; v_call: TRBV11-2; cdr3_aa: CASSLRPGTQYF; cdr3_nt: TGTGCCAGCAGCTTGAGACCAGGGACCCAGTACTTC
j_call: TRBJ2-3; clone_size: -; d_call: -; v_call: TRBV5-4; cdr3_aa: CASSLTSPHADTQYF; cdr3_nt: TGTGCCAGCAGCTTGACTAGCCCCCACGCGGATACGCAGTATTTT
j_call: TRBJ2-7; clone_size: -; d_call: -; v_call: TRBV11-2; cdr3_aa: CASSLDRGSYEQYF; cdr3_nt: TGTGCCAGCAGCTTAGACAGGGGATCCTACGAGCAGTACTTC
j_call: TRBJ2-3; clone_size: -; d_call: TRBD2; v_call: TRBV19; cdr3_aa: CASSRGLTSGGPQDTQYF; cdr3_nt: TGTGCCAGTAGTAGGGGGCTGACTAGCGGGGGGCCTCAAGATACGCAGTATTTT
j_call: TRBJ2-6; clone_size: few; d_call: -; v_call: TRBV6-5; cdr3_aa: CASSYSNSGANGLTF; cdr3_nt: TGTGCCAGCAGTTACTCGAACTCTGGGGCCAACGGCCTGACTTTC
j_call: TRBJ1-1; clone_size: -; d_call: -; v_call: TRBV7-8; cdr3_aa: CASSQLRGTEAFF; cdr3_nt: TGTGCCAGCAGCCAACTTAGAGGCACTGAAGCTTTCTTT
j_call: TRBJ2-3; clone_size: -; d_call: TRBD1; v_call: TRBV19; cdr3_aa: CASSGLGTGADTQYF; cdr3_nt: TGTGCCAGTAGTGGTTTAGGGACAGGGGCGGATACGCAGTATTTT
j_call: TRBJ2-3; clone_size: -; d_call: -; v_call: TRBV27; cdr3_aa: CASSFSQGWGTQYF; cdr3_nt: TGTGCCAGCAGTTTTAGTCAGGGTTGGGGTACGCAGTATTTT
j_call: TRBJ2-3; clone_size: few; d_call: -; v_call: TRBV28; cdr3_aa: CASSRDTATDTQYF; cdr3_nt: TGTGCCAGCAGCAGGGACACAGCGACAGATACGCAGTATTTT
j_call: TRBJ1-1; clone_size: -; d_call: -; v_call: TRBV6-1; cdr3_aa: CASSGPGYHGVFMNTEAFF; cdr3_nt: TGTGCCAGCAGTGGCCCGGGATACCACGGGGTGTTCATGAACACTGAAGCTTTCTTT
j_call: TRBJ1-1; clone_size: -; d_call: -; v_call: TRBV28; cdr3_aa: CASSLASKGGEGMNTEAFF; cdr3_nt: TGTGCCAGCAGTTTAGCGTCCAAAGGGGGAGAAGGTATGAACACTGAAGCTTTCTTT
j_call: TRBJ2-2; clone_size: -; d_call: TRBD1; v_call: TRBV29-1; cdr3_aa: CSVDRDTGELFF; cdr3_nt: TGCAGCGTGGACAGGGACACCGGGGAGCTGTTTTTT
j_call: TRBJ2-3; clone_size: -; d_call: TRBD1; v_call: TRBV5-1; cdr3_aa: CASSLFSGQGTSSTDTQYF; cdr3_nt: TGCGCCAGCAGCTTGTTTTCGGGACAGGGGACCTCTAGCACAGATACGCAGTATTTT
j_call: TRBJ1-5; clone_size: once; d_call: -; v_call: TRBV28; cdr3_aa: CASSFLDRLQHF; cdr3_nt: TGTGCCAGCAGTTTCCTAGACAGGCTCCAGCATTTT
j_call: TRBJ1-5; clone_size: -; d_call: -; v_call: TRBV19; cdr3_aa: CASSIQYQPQHF; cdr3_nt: TGTGCCAGTAGTATCCAGTATCAGCCCCAGCATTTT
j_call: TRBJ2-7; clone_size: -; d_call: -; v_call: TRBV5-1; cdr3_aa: CASSLGTGNDEQYF; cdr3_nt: TGCGCCAGCAGCTTGGGAACAGGGAATGACGAGCAGTACTTC
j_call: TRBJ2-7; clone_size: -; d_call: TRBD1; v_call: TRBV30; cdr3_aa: CAFYTGTGITYEQYF; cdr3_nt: TGTGCCTTCTACACCGGGACAGGGATCACCTACGAGCAGTACTTC
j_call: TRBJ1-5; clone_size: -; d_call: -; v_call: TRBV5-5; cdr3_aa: CASSLTPGLNQPQHF; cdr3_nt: TGTGCCAGCAGCTTGACTCCGGGTCTCAATCAGCCCCAGCATTTT
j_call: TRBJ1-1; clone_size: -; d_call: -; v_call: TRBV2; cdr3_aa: CASSEGLEVTEAFF; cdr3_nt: TGTGCCAGCAGTGAAGGACTCGAGGTAACTGAAGCTTTCTTT
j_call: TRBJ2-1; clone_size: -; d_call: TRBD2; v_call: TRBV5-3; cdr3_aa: CARSLSQRGGRGEQFF; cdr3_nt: TGTGCCAGAAGCTTGAGTCAGCGGGGGGGCCGGGGTGAGCAGTTCTTC
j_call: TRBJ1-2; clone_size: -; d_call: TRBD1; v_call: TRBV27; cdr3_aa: CASTGQGDGYTF; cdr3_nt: TGTGCCAGCACGGGACAGGGGGATGGCTACACCTTC
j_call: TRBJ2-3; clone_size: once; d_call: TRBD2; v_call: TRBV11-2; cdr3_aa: CASSLSAGGPLDTQYF; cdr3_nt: TGTGCCAGCAGCCTATCAGCGGGGGGGCCTTTAGATACGCAGTATTTT
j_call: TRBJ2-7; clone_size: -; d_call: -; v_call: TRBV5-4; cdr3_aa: CASSLTGQTYEQYF; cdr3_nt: TGTGCCAGCAGCTTGACAGGGCAAACCTACGAGCAGTACTTC
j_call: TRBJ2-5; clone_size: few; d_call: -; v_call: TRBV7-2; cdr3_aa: CASSNRQYLMETQYF; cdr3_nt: TGTGCCAGCAGCAATCGCCAGTACCTTATGGAGACCCAGTACTTC
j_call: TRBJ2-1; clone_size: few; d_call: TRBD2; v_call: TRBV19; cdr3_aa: CASSPRGAGGSNEQFF; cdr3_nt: TGTGCCAGTAGTCCCCGAGGAGCGGGAGGAAGCAATGAGCAGTTCTTC
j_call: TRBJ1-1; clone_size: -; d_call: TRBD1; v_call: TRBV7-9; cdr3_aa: CASSLTLLRTGWTEAFF; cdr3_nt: TGTGCCAGCAGCCTCACACTTCTTCGGACAGGGTGGACTGAAGCTTTCTTT
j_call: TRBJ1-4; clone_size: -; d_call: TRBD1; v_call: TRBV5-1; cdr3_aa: CASSRTGFEKLFF; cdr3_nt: TGCGCCAGCAGCAGGACAGGGTTTGAAAAACTGTTTTTT
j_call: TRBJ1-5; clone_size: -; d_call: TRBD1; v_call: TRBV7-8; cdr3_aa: CASSAGQEYQPQHF; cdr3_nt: TGTGCCAGCAGCGCGGGACAGGAGTATCAGCCCCAGCATTTT
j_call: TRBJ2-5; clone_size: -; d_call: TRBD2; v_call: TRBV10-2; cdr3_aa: CASSELGEGQETQYF; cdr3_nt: TGCGCCAGCAGTGAATTAGGGGAGGGCCAAGAGACCCAGTACTTC
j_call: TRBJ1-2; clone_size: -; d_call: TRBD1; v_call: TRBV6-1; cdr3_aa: CASSESRTGGYTF; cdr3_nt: TGTGCCAGCAGTGAATCTCGGACAGGGGGCTACACCTTC
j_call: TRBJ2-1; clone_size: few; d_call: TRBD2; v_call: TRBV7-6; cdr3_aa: CASSLSGMNEQFF; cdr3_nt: TGTGCCAGCAGCTTGAGCGGGATGAATGAGCAGTTCTTC
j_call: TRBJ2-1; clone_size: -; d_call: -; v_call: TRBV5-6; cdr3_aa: CASSLDGGQFF; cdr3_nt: TGTGCCAGCAGCTTGGACGGGGGGCAGTTCTTC
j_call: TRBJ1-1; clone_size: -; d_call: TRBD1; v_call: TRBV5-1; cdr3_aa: CASSLTRHGQGENAGTEAFF; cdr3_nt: TGCGCCAGCAGCTTAACAAGACACGGACAGGGGGAGAATGCTGGCACTGAAGCTTTCTTT
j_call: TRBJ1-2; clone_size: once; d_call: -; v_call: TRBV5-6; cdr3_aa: CASSPGTLTDGYTF; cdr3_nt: TGTGCCAGCAGCCCGGGGACTTTGACGGATGGCTACACCTTC
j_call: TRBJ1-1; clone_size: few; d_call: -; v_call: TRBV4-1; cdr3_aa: CASSQDAPPTYTEAFF; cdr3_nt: TGCGCCAGCAGCCAAGATGCCCCACCTACCTACACTGAAGCTTTCTTT
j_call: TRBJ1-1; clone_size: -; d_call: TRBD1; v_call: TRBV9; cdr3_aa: CASSARRDRADEAFF; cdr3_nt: TGTGCCAGCAGCGCTCGTCGCGACAGGGCGGATGAAGCTTTCTTT
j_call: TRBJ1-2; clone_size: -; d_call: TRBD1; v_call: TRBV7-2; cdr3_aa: CASSLTPGGEEFYGYTF; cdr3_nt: TGTGCCAGCAGCTTAACTCCAGGGGGCGAAGAATTCTATGGCTACACCTTC
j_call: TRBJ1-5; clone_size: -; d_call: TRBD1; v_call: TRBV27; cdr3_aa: CASSLDRGPDQPQHF; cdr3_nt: TGTGCCAGCAGTTTGGACAGGGGCCCTGATCAGCCCCAGCATTTT
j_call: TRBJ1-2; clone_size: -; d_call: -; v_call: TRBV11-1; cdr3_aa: CASSPDSNYGYTF; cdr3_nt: TGTGCCAGCAGCCCGGACAGTAACTATGGCTACACCTTC
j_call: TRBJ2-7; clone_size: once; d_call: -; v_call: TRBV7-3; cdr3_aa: CASSPRGGLSYEQYF; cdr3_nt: TGTGCCAGCAGCCCAAGGGGTGGACTATCCTACGAGCAGTACTTC
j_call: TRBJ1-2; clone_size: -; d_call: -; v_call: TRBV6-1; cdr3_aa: CASSEPGGGARGYTF; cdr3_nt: TGTGCCAGCAGTGAGCCTGGCGGCGGGGCGCGGGGCTACACCTTC
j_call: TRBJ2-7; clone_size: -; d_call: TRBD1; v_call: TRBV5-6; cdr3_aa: CASSLDRGPVEQYF; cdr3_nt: TGTGCCAGCAGCTTGGACAGGGGGCCTGTCGAGCAGTACTTC
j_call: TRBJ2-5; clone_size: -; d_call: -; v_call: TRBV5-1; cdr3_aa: CASSLVPRVAETQYF; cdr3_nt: TGCGCCAGCAGCTTGGTTCCTCGGGTGGCAGAGACCCAGTACTTC
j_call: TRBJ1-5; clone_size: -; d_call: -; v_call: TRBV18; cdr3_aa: CASSSDPDPGPQPQHF; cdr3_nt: TGTGCCAGCTCATCCGACCCCGATCCAGGGCCTCAGCCCCAGCATTTT
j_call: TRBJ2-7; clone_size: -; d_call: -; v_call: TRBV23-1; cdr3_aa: CASSQSREQLLFYEQYF; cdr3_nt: TGCGCCAGCAGTCAATCGAGAGAACAGCTTCTTTTTTACGAGCAGTACTTC
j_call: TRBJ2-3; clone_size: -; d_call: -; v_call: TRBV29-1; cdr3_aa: CSVEGREVDTQYF; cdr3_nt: TGCAGCGTTGAGGGCAGGGAAGTAGATACGCAGTATTTT
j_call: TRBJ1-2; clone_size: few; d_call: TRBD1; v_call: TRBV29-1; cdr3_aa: CSVKGDRENYGYTF; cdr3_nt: TGCAGCGTCAAAGGGGACAGGGAAAACTATGGCTACACCTTC
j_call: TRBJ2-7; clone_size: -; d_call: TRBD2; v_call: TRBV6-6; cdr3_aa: CASSYSAGGEQYF; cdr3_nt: TGTGCCAGCAGTTACTCGGCGGGGGGAGAGCAGTACTTC
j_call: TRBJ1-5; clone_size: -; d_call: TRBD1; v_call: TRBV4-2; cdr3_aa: CASSQEHRGRGINQPQHF; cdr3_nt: TGTGCCAGCAGCCAAGAACACAGGGGGCGAGGAATCAATCAGCCCCAGCATTTT
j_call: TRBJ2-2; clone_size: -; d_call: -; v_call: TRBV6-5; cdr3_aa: CASSHSGPNTGELFF; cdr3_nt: TGTGCCAGCAGCCATAGCGGCCCGAACACCGGGGAGCTGTTTTTT
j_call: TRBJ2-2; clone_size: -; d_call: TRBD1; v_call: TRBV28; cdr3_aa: CASSLWGTVNTGELFF; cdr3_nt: TGTGCCAGCAGTTTATGGGGGACAGTTAACACCGGGGAGCTGTTTTTT